A single sample gave rise to the 12 T cell receptor beta chains below, sequenced in a study of identical twins. MiXCR, applied by TCRdb to the 5' RACE reads, yields one record per CDR3 protein. Seen here are fewer than 550,000 distinct CDR3 sequences, 13% to 15% observed once, and the top ten hold 0.8% to 1%. This sample was also put to use in a study of yellow fever vaccine responses in identical twins.

The sequencing sample was made of CD4+ T cells sorted from blood. The receptors come from a woman younger than 35 in good health.

This chain links TRBV20-1 with TRBJ1-1; no definite D call. Trimming removed 2 bases at V and 6 bases at J, with 4 bases between. CDR1 and CDR2 (germline): DFQATT, SNEGSKA (reference sequence). The CDR3 spans 10 residues. CDR3: CSARSPEAFF. CDR3 DNA: TGCAGTGCTAGATCCCCTGAAGCTTTCTTT.

There are many counts of this clonotype. V usage is TRBV5-5 and J usage is TRBJ2-1; TRBD2 matches 11 bases. The V and J ends lost 4 bases and 4 bases, in that order; junction bases with no gene match: 4. Germline V CDR1 and CDR2: SGHKS, YYEKEE (reference sequence). This CDR3 has 15 amino acids. CDR3 in DNA: TGTGCCAGCAGCGTGACTAGCGGGGCTTACAATGAGCAGTTCTTC. It encodes CASSVTSGAYNEQFF. The full variable domain, in which reference TRBV5-5 and TRBJ2-1 provide the parts outside the CDR3, is DAGVTQSPTHLIKTRGQQVTLRCSPISGHKSVSWYQQVLGQGPQFIFQYYEKEERGRGNFPDRFSARQFPNYSSELNVNALLLGDSALYLCASSVTSGAYNEQFFGPGTRLTVL.

The V call is TRBV7-2, the J call TRBJ2-3, with D uncertain. The CDR3 has 16 residues. Per the germline V gene, CDR1 is SGHTA and CDR2 is FQGNSA. V lost 2 bases and J 0 bases, leaving 12 bases between the germline ends. The CDR3 is CASSLIGQKSTDTQYF. DNA of the CDR3: TGTGCCAGCAGCTTAATAGGGCAGAAAAGCACAGATACGCAGTATTTT.

This clonotype showed up many times. V usage is TRBV3-1 and J usage is TRBJ2-2, with D maybe TRBD2 (6 bases). In germline, CDR1 is LGHDT, CDR2 YNNKEL (reference sequence). V dropped 4 bases and J dropped 6 bases, with 18 bases sitting between them. CDR3 length: 16 residues. This CDR3 reads CASSRLEGLLPGELFF. In DNA, the CDR3 is TGTGCCAGCAGCCGCCTTGAGGGACTTCTACCCGGGGAGCTGTTTTTT.

This clonotype was counted between two and nine times. The rearrangement joins TRBV20-1 to TRBJ2-7; D is possibly TRBD1 (6 bases). Trimming removed 3 bases at V and 7 bases at J, with 13 bases between. This CDR3 spans 12 amino acids. Germline assignment: CDR1 DFQATT and CDR2 SNEGSKA (reference sequence). The CDR3 sequence is CSARQGHLEQYF. The CDR3 nucleotides are TGCAGTGCTAGGCAGGGGCATCTTGAGCAGTACTTC.

This clonotype has only a few counts. The CDR3 loop reads CSARVGVTQYF. The CDR3 nucleotides are TGCAGTGCTCGAGTGGGCGTGACCCAGTACTTC. The chain is built from TRBV20-1 and TRBJ2-5; D gene unclear. CDR3 length: 11 amino acids. Germline V gene lookup returns CDR1 DFQATT and CDR2 SNEGSKA (reference sequence). V lost 5 bases and J lost 7, with 11 bases in between.

Points on this clonotype: A much bigger clone sits one base away, suggesting this may be a read error. The chain recombines TRBV7-9 with TRBJ2-3, with TRBD2 identical over 10 bases. Per germline, CDR1 SEHNR and CDR2 FQNEAQ (reference sequence). The length of the CDR3 is 15 residues. V was pared by 3 bases and J by 2 bases, with 2 bases of the junction left unmatched. The CDR3 coding sequence is TGTGCCAGCAGCTTCACTAGCGGGGACACAGATACGCAGTATTTT. This gives the protein CASSFTSGDTDTQYF.

The V and J genes are TRBV15 and TRBJ2-3; 10 bases agree with TRBD1. Trimming at V came to 1 base and at J to 5 bases, leaving 9 bases not matched to a gene. Germline V gene lookup returns CDR1 LNHNV and CDR2 YYDKDF (reference sequence). The CDR3 sequence is 17 residues long. CDR3 amino acids: CATSRVGTGAWEDTQYF. The CDR3 coding sequence is TGTGCCACCAGCAGAGTAGGGACAGGGGCGTGGGAAGATACGCAGTATTTT.

The chain joins TRBV7-2 to TRBJ2-1; weak D call: TRBD2 (6 bases). The CDR3 extends over 15 amino acids. V shed 5 bases and J shed 4 bases, with 15 bases lying between them. In germline, CDR1 is SGHTA, CDR2 FQGNSA. The CDR3 region is CASSRPGSGYNEQFF. The CDR3 coding sequence is TGTGCCAGCAGCCGACCCGGGAGTGGTTACAATGAGCAGTTCTTC. Drawing the rest from reference TRBV7-2 and TRBJ2-1, the complete variable domain is GAGVSQSPSNKVTEKGKDVELRCDPISGHTALYWYRQSLGQGLEFLIYFQGNSAPDKSGLPSDRFSAERTGGSVSTLTIQRTQQEDSAVYLCASSRPGSGYNEQFFGPGTRLTVL.

This clonotype showed up just a few times. V usage is TRBV6-6 and J usage is TRBJ1-1; D is uncertain. CDR3 length: 12 amino acids. CDR1 is MNHNY, CDR2 SVGAGI, per germline (reference sequence). V lost 0 bases and J 7 bases, leaving 6 bases between the germline ends. CDR3 loop: CASSYSGVEAFF. CDR3 in DNA: TGTGCCAGCAGTTACTCGGGTGTTGAAGCTTTCTTT.

This clonotype was observed many times. V gene TRBV20-1 combines with J gene TRBJ2-6; D possibly corresponds to TRBD2 (6 bases). Germline CDR1 is DFQATT and CDR2 is SNEGSKA (reference sequence). V was cut by 6 bases and J by 2 bases, with 8 bases left in between. The length of the CDR3 is 13 residues. The CDR3 nucleotides are TGCAGTGCATGGGGGGCTGGGGCCAACGTCCTGACTTTC. It is translated as CSAWGAGANVLTF.

This clonotype was observed at least ten times. The rearrangement uses TRBV20-1 and TRBJ2-4; 10 nucleotides agree with TRBD2. From germline, CDR1 is DFQATT and CDR2 SNEGSKA (reference sequence). This CDR3 has 14 amino acids. V trimming: 6 bases; J trimming: 8 bases; junction bases outside the gene matches: 10. The CDR3 region is CSAQGGSGRYIQYF. Here the CDR3 DNA reads TGCAGTGCCCAAGGGGGTAGCGGGAGGTACATTCAGTACTTC.